These 28 T cell receptor beta chains share one sample of origin, sequenced in a study of T-cell reconstitution after alpha-beta-depleted transplantation in children (dated by TCRdb to the mid-2010s). The method was PCR. The reads were generated on an Illumina HiSeq 2500. To normalize quantification of the TCRbeta repertoire, the TCR libraries were built with molecular barcoding that relied on unique molecular identifiers. TCRdb redid the processing of the public reads, applying fastp at Q25 and MiXCR, and retained in-frame beta chains. Every CDR3 protein is listed once, alongside the most common genes and DNA of its rows. This sample gives 350,000 to 450,000 distinct CDR3 sequences in total; 13% of them show up just once. The ten largest clones capture about 4% of the sample. Source: PBMCs, taken from the stem cell graft. The source is a human donor who donated a stem cell graft to a child with Fanconi anemia.

This clonotype was detected only a few times. The rearrangement uses TRBV7-9 and TRBJ2-5; D unresolved. This CDR3 contains 13 residues. The V gene lost 5 bases and the J gene lost 0 bases, with 7 bases spanning the gap. CDR1 is SEHNR, CDR2 FQNEAQ, per germline (reference sequence). The CDR3 DNA is TGTGCCAGCAGCCCTGTGGACCAAGAGACCCAGTACTTC. This codes for CASSPVDQETQYF.

This clonotype has only a few counts. V gene TRBV4-3 combines with J gene TRBJ2-2; D call uncertain. V lost 1 base and J lost 4, with 10 bases in between. There are 15 residues in the CDR3. Germline lookup yields CDR1 LGHNA and CDR2 YSLEER. The CDR3 spells CASSQVGSSTGELFF. In nucleotides, the CDR3 is TGCGCCAGCAGCCAAGTAGGGTCCTCCACCGGGGAGCTGTTTTTT.

This clonotype was detected many times. This chain links TRBV2 with TRBJ2-2, with a tentative D call TRBD1 (6 bases). Between the trimmed V and J ends, which lost 5 bases and 1 base, there was a span of 17 bases. CDR3 size: 17 residues. Germline values: CDR1 SNHLY, CDR2 FYNNEI. The DNA for the CDR3 is TGTGCCAGCAGTCAGACAGGACCTCCCTTGAACACCGGGGAGCTGTTTTTT. Amino acid sequence: CASSQTGPPLNTGELFF.

The CDR3 sequence: CASSPHEGTNEKLFF. Here the CDR3 DNA reads TGTGCCAGCAGCCCTCACGAAGGAACTAATGAAAAACTGTTTTTT. The J gene is TRBJ1-4, the V gene TRBV12-3 or TRBV12-4; D is unclear. V was cut by 6 bases and J by 1 base, with 12 bases left in between. This CDR3 is 15 amino acids long.

There are a few counts of this clonotype. This chain joins TRBV5-1 and TRBJ1-2; unclear D gene. Germline-derived CDR1 and CDR2 are SGHRS and YFSETQ. The CDR3 spans 13 residues. The V gene lost 0 bases and the J gene lost 4 bases, with 7 bases spanning the gap. The DNA for the CDR3 is TGCGCCAGCAGCTTGGTAGGTGCCTATGGCTACACCTTC. This gives the protein CASSLVGAYGYTF.

The chain employs TRBV5-5 and TRBJ1-2; D is uncertain. This CDR3 contains 11 residues. Germline CDR1 and CDR2: SGHKS and YYEKEE (reference sequence). The CDR3 spells CASRVRDGYTF. In DNA, the CDR3 is TGTGCAAGTCGCGTTAGGGATGGCTACACCTTC.

The chain links TRBV27 to TRBJ1-6; maybe TRBD1 (6 bases). From germline, CDR1 is MNHEY and CDR2 SMNVEV (reference sequence). Trimming left V 7 bases short and J 0 bases short, with 10 bases between. This CDR3 contains 15 residues. CDR3 region: CASKARGSYNSPLHF. CDR3 coding DNA: TGTGCCAGCAAGGCCAGGGGCTCCTATAATTCACCCCTCCACTTT.

This clonotype was seen a handful of times. The genes are TRBV7-9 and TRBJ2-1; D is unclear. The V end was cut by 6 bases, the J end by 7 bases, with 10 bases between. The germline gives CDR1 SEHNR, CDR2 FQNEAQ (reference sequence). CDR3 length: 12 residues. The CDR3 nucleotides read TGTGCCAGCAGTCGTAATGAAAATGAGCAGTTCTTC. As protein: CASSRNENEQFF.

This chain uses TRBV28 with TRBJ2-5, with TRBD2 as a possible D gene (6 bases). Germline lookup yields CDR1 MDHEN and CDR2 SYDVKM. V was pared by 5 bases and J by 5 bases, with 15 bases between. This CDR3 comprises 14 residues. The CDR3 loop is CASSRGFDGETQYF. CDR3 coding DNA: TGTGCCAGCAGTCGGGGGTTCGACGGGGAGACCCAGTACTTC.

This clonotype appeared many times. The V and J genes are TRBV5-1 and TRBJ2-3; D is unresolved. This CDR3 contains 14 residues. V shed 0 bases and J shed 2 bases, with 7 bases lying between them. From germline, CDR1 is SGHRS and CDR2 YFSETQ. CDR3 protein: CASSLGTVTDTQYF. The CDR3 nucleotides read TGCGCCAGCAGCTTGGGGACGGTCACAGATACGCAGTATTTT.

This clonotype was observed a handful of times. The chain combines TRBV15 with TRBJ1-5; D remains unclear. This CDR3 is built from 15 residues. V was trimmed by 0 bases and J by 1 base, leaving 7 bases between them. CDR1 and CDR2 from the germline V gene are LNHNV and YYDKDF (reference sequence). The CDR3 sequence: CATSRDRGSNQPQHF. The CDR3 DNA reads as TGTGCCACCAGCAGAGATCGCGGGAGCAATCAGCCCCAGCATTTT.

This clonotype was picked up a small number of times. The V call is TRBV10-3, the J call TRBJ2-7; D unclear. Trimming took off 9 bases at V and 2 bases at J, with 35 bases between the two ends. CDR3 length: 20 amino acids. Germline-derived CDR1 and CDR2 are ENHRY and SYGVKD. CDR3 bases: TGTGCCATGTCGGGTACAGAGATGTTGAAAAAACAATATGGGACCTACGAGCAGTACTTC. Encoded protein: CAMSGTEMLKKQYGTYEQYF.

In this sample, this clonotype turned up a few times. The chain couples TRBV12-3 or TRBV12-4 to TRBJ1-1; D not certain. Trimming left V 7 bases short and J 1 base short, with 10 bases between. The CDR3 has 13 amino acids. The CDR3 DNA is TGTGCCAGCACCGCGAGGGAGAACACTGAAGCTTTCTTT. It is translated as CASTARENTEAFF.

In its sample, this clonotype was seen many times. This chain links TRBV6-6 with TRBJ2-7, with D tentatively TRBD1 (5 bases). The germline CDR1 and CDR2 sequences are MNHNY and SVGAGI (reference sequence). V was cut by 0 bases and J by 2 bases, with 5 bases left in between. The CDR3 is 13 amino acids. The CDR3 nucleotides read TGTGCCAGCAGTTACTCCAGGGCCTACGAGCAGTACGTC. Translated: CASSYSRAYEQYV.

The chain joins TRBV6-5 to TRBJ1-2; TRBD1 matches at 11 bases. J gave up 7 bases and V 4 bases, and 5 bases lay outside the gene matches. Germline V gene lookup returns CDR1 MNHEY and CDR2 SVGAGI. CDR3 length equals 14 residues. CDR3 nucleotide sequence: TGTGCCAGCAGTTTAGGACAGGGGGCGGGTGGCTACACCTTC. It specifies CASSLGQGAGGYTF.

This clonotype was seen many times. This chain links TRBV20-1 with TRBJ2-3; D is unresolved. Germline V gives CDR1 DFQATT, CDR2 SNEGSKA (reference sequence). Deletions cut 7 bases from V and 2 bases from J, with 22 bases between. CDR3 length: 16 residues. The CDR3 DNA reads TGCAGTGTTCCACGTCCCCAACCGGGTAACACAGATACGCAGTATTTT. Translation gives CSVPRPQPGNTDTQYF.

This clonotype was observed a handful of times. V and J are TRBV12-3 or TRBV12-4 and TRBJ2-2; 7 nucleotides match TRBD2. With V trimmed by 2 bases and J by 4 bases, 7 bases remained unmatched. The CDR3 length is 16 residues. CDR3 protein: CASSLRVKRGTGELFF. The CDR3 DNA reads as TGTGCCAGCAGTTTAAGAGTAAAGCGGGGCACCGGGGAGCTGTTTTTT.

This clonotype turned up a few times. CDR3 in amino acids: CASTPASYNEQFF. The CDR3 DNA follows: TGTGCCAGCACCCCCGCCTCCTACAATGAGCAGTTCTTC. The J gene is TRBJ2-1, the V gene TRBV7-2; D is unresolved. CDR1 SGHTA and CDR2 FQGNSA come from the germline V gene. This CDR3 region has 13 residues. With 7 bases removed from V and 0 bases from J, the gap between germline ends came to 7 bases. Variable domain in full (rest from reference TRBV7-2 and TRBJ2-1): GAGVSQSPSNKVTEKGKDVELRCDPISGHTALYWYRQSLGQGLEFLIYFQGNSAPDKSGLPSDRFSAERTGGSVSTLTIQRTQQEDSAVYLCASTPASYNEQFFGPGTRLTVL.

This clonotype has a handful of counts. The chain combines TRBV4-2 with TRBJ2-7, with TRBD2 identical over 13 bases. The germline V gene has CDR1 LGHNA and CDR2 YNFKEQ. V shed 3 bases, J shed 3 bases, and the junction held 2 bases outside the gene matches. The CDR3 contains 15 residues. CDR3 in amino acids: CASSHGLAGDYEQYF. CDR3 sequence (DNA): TGTGCCAGCAGCCACGGACTAGCGGGGGACTACGAGCAGTACTTC.

The J gene is TRBJ2-6, the V gene TRBV12-3 or TRBV12-4; no reliable D call. V lost 7 bases and J 0 bases, leaving 7 bases between the germline ends. This CDR3 contains 14 residues. The CDR3 sequence is CASTSVSGANVLTF. CDR3 coding DNA: TGTGCCAGCACCTCGGTCTCTGGGGCCAACGTCCTGACTTTC.

In its sample, this clonotype was seen a few times. The chain combines TRBV5-1 with TRBJ1-5; TRBD1 matches 7 bases. V gave up 0 bases and J gave up 3 bases; unmatched junction bases: 9. The CDR3 runs to 17 residues. The V gene's germline CDR1 is SGHRS and CDR2 YFSETQ. The CDR3 bases are TGCGCCAGCAGCTTGGACCCACCGACAGGGCTCAATCAGCCCCAGCATTTT. This encodes CASSLDPPTGLNQPQHF.

This chain joins TRBV7-8 and TRBJ2-7; tentative D call: TRBD2 (6 bases). The germline CDR1 and CDR2 sequences are SGHVS and FQNEAQ. Trimming cost V 5 bases and J 6 bases, with 20 bases left between them. The CDR3 sequence is 15 residues long. CDR3 protein: CASSQGAGRNAEQYV. As DNA, the CDR3 is TGTGCCAGCAGCCAAGGGGCAGGGAGGAATGCCGAGCAGTACGTC.

This clonotype has ten or more counts. The chain joins TRBV5-1 to TRBJ2-7, with D possibly matching TRBD1 (7 bases). CDR3 size: 14 residues. The germline V gene has CDR1 SGHRS and CDR2 YFSETQ. V lost 4 bases and J lost 0, with 11 bases in between. In nucleotides, the CDR3 is TGCGCCAGCAGCCCGGGGGACAGCTCCTACGAGCAGTACTTC. This sequence encodes CASSPGDSSYEQYF.

This clonotype was picked up a small number of times. This chain uses TRBV2 with TRBJ2-3; the D gene is possibly TRBD2 (7 bases). Germline CDR1 and CDR2: SNHLY and FYNNEI. This CDR3 spans 16 amino acids. V gave up 7 bases and J gave up 5 bases, with 22 bases separating them. As DNA, the CDR3 is TGTGCCAGCACCCTCTCTACGGGGGGCCGTGGAGATACGCAGTATTTT. As protein: CASTLSTGGRGDTQYF.

This clonotype has at least ten counts. V gene TRBV7-8 combines with J gene TRBJ2-5; the D gene is possibly TRBD2 (6 bases). V lost 5 bases, J lost 5 bases, and 18 bases lay in between. The germline CDR1 and CDR2 sequences are SGHVS and FQNEAQ. This CDR3 spans 15 amino acids. This chain's CDR3 is CASSLHGGIAETQYF. DNA of the CDR3: TGTGCCAGCAGCCTACACGGAGGGATTGCGGAGACCCAGTACTTC. The variable domain in full, with the rest retrieved from reference TRBV7-8 and TRBJ2-5, is GAGVSQSPRYKVAKRGQDVALRCDPISGHVSLFWYQQALGQGPEFLTYFQNEAQLDKSGLPSDRFFAERPEGSVSTLKIQRTQQEDSAVYLCASSLHGGIAETQYFGPGTRLLVL.

The gene calls are TRBV6-2 or TRBV6-3 and TRBJ2-3; either TRBD1 or TRBD2 may fit D (5 bases each). The CDR3 spans 14 residues. Germline-derived CDR1 and CDR2 are MNHEY and SVGEGT. V lost 7 bases to trimming and J lost 6 bases, with 17 bases between them. CDR3 protein: CASNPGTPEDTQYF. In nucleotides, the CDR3 is TGTGCCAGCAACCCCGGGACCCCTGAGGATACGCAGTATTTT.

This clonotype was seen a handful of times. The V call is TRBV12-3 or TRBV12-4, the J call TRBJ1-2, with TRBD1 as a possible D gene (5 bases). Trimming removed 0 bases at V and 5 bases at J, with 13 bases between. The CDR3 length is 15 residues. The CDR3 loop is CASSLARAGPYGYTF. The CDR3 DNA sequence: TGTGCCAGCAGTTTAGCGCGGGCGGGGCCATATGGCTACACCTTC.

This clonotype was observed a handful of times. V is TRBV5-1 and J is TRBJ1-1, with TRBD1 matching 7 bases. Germline V lookup: CDR1 SGHRS, CDR2 YFSETQ. The trim removed 6 bases at V and 6 bases at J, leaving 8 bases unmatched. The CDR3 length is 13 residues. CDR3 region: CASNPSTGPEAFF. CDR3 in DNA: TGCGCCAGCAACCCATCGACAGGGCCTGAAGCTTTCTTT. Using reference TRBV5-1 and TRBJ1-1 for the parts outside the CDR3, the full variable domain is KAGVTQTPRYLIKTRGQQVTLSCSPISGHRSVSWYQQTPGQGLQFLFEYFSETQRNKGNFPGRFSGRQFSNSRSEMNVSTLELGDSALYLCASNPSTGPEAFFGQGTRLTVV.